Sequencing of this TCR beta chain was carried out in a study of CD8 T cells in Susac syndrome. TCR beta from blood CD8+ and CD4+ T cells was sequenced. V gave up 0 bases and J gave up 3 bases; unmatched junction bases: 6. Germline V gene sequence: CDR1 DFQATT, CDR2 SNEGSKA (reference sequence). The CDR3 length is 17 residues. cDNA came from 0.5 to 1 ug RNA primed by random hexamers. Amplification of TCR beta CDR3 used immunoSEQ multiplex PCR across 54 Vbeta and 13 Jbeta. TCRdb analysed the immunoSEQ multiplex PCR reads with MiXCR anew, one entry per CDR3 protein. The data show some 57,000 distinct CDR3 sequences, with around 94% seen just once and 0.15% to 0.2% held by the top ten.

The chain links TRBV20-1 to TRBJ2-2, with TRBD2 matching over 11 bases. The sequencing input was CD8+ T cells from PBMCs. The receptor comes from a human donor in good health. The CDR3 coding sequence is TGCAGTGCTAGAGAACCCCGGACTAGCGGGTACACCGGGGAGCTGTTTTTT. It codes for CSAREPRTSGYTGELFF.